This T cell receptor (beta chain) was recorded in a study of stem cell transplantation in POMP-related autoinflammatory disease. Study information: Pre-transplant patients had naive-skewed CD4+ T cells and few CD8+ T cells.

Points from the study as a whole: In patients with PRAID, every analyzed T-cell subset tended to show lower diversity and higher clonality.

Notes on this clone: The antigen is unknown.

Repertoires were generated with immunoSEQ multiplex PCR, while TCRdb's copy carries only in-frame clones and drops some. The table lists 25,000 to 30,000 clones, around four fifths of them singletons, with approximately 2.4% in the top ten. The clonotype comes from a human donor with POMP-related autoinflammation and immune dysregulation (PRAID). The source was CD4+ T cells from PBMCs, collected before stem cell transplantation.

For the CDR3, the DNA is TGTGCCAGCTCAACCACAGACCCCAATAACTATGGCTACACCTTC. Translating it yields CASSTTDPNNYGYTF. The V and J genes are TRBV18 and TRBJ1-2; D gene unclear. The CDR3 extends over 15 amino acids. Germline lookup yields CDR1 KGHSH and CDR2 LQKENI. Trimming took off 5 bases at V and 1 base at J, with 14 bases between the two ends.